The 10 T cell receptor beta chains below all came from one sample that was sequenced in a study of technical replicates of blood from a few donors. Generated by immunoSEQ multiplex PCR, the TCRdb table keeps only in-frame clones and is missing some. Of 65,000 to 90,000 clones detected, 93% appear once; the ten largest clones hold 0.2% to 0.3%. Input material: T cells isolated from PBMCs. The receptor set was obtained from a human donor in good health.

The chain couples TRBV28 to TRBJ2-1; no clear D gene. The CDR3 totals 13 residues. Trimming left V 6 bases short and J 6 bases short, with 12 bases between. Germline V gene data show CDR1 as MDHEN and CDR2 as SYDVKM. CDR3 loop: CASRLEITNEQFF. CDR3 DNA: TGTGCCAGCAGATTAGAGATCACCAATGAGCAGTTCTTC.

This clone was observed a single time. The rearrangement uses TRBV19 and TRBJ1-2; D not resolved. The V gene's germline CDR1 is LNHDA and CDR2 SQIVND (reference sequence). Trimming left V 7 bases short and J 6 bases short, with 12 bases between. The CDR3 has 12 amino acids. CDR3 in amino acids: CASTPGEDGYTF. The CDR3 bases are TGTGCCAGTACGCCGGGAGAGGATGGCTACACCTTC.

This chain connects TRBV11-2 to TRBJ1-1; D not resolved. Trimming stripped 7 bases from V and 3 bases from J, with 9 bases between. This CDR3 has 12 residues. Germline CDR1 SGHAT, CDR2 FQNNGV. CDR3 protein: CASTSQYTEAFF. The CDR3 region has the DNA TGTGCCAGCACCTCTCAGTACACTGAAGCTTTCTTT.

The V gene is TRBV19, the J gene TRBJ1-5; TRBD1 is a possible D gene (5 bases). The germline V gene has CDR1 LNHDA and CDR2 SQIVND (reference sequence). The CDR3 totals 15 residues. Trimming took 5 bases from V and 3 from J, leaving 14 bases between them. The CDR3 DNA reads TGTGCCAGTAGTCGCCTAGACAGCTACAATCAGCCCCAGCATTTT. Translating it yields CASSRLDSYNQPQHF.

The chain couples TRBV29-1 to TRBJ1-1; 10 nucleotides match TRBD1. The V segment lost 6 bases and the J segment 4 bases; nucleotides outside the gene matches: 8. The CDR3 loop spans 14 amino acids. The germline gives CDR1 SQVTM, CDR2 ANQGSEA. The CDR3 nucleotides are TGCAGCGTAGGAATTGGACAGGGGGGCACTGAAGCTTTCTTT. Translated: CSVGIGQGGTEAFF.

In nucleotides, the CDR3 is TGCGCCAGCAGCCCGCGACAGGGGGTGAGGACAGATACGCAGTATTTT. Protein sequence: CASSPRQGVRTDTQYF. V gene TRBV5-1 combines with J gene TRBJ2-3; 9 nucleotides line up with TRBD1. With V trimmed by 4 bases and J by 3 bases, 9 bases remained unmatched. The CDR3 covers 16 residues. Germline CDR1 SGHRS, CDR2 YFSETQ.

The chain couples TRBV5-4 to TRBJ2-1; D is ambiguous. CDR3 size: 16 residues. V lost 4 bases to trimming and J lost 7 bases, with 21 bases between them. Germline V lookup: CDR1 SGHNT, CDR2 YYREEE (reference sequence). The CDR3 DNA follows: TGTGCCAGCAGCCCAACCCGCGCAGGCCTCTGGAATGAGCAGTTCTTC. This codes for CASSPTRAGLWNEQFF.

The CDR3 reads CASSEGDLTFTEAFF. The CDR3 nucleotides read TGTGCCAGCAGCGAGGGGGATTTGACATTCACTGAAGCTTTCTTT. The chain joins TRBV9 to TRBJ1-1, with D possibly matching TRBD1 (6 bases). Germline-derived CDR1 and CDR2 are SGDLS and YYNGEE. There are 15 residues in the CDR3. The V gene lost 3 bases and the J gene lost 4 bases, with 16 bases spanning the gap.

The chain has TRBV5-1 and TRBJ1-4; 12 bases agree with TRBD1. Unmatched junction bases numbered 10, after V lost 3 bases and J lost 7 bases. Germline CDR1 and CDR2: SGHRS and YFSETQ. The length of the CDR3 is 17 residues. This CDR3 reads CASSWGSGTGGSEKLFF. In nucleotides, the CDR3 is TGCGCCAGCAGCTGGGGCTCCGGGACAGGGGGCAGTGAAAAACTGTTTTTT.

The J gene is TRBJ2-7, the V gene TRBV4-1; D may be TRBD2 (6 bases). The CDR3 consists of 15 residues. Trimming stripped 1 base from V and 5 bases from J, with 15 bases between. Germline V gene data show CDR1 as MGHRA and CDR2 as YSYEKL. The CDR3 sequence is CASSQGHGSVDEQYF. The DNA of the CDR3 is TGCGCCAGCAGCCAAGGACACGGGAGCGTCGACGAGCAGTACTTC.